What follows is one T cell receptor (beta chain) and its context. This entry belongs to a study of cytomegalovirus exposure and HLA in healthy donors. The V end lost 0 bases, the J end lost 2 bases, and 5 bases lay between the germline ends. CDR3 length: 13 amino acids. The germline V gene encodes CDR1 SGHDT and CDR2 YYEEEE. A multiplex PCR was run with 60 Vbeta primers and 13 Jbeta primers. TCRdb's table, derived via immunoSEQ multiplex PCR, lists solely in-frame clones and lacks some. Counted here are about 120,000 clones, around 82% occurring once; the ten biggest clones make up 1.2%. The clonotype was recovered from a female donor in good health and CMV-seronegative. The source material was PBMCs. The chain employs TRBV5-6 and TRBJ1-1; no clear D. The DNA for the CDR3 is TGTGCCAGCAGCTTGGAAGCTAACACTGAAGCTTTCTTT. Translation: CASSLEANTEAFF.